This TCR beta chain is from a study of blood T cell repertoires in COVID-19. About the research overall: The study drew acute and convalescent COVID-19 samples from the United States, Italy and Spain. Nucleic acid was either cDNA or gDNA, and it came from T cells, B-cell-depleted T cells, or PBMCs.

Germline loops: CDR1 SGHTA, CDR2 FQGTGA. V shed 4 bases and J 6 bases; nucleotides not matched to a gene: 8. There are 16 residues in the CDR3. In terms of age and location, participants ranged from roughly 18 to 100 years and lived in about two dozen US areas. Original processing methods: From reference gene primer amplification, estimates of nucleated cell counts were derived. TCRdb's table, derived via immunoSEQ multiplex PCR, lists solely in-frame clones and lacks some. V and J calls and clone size are as listed in that table; D and trimming were resolved from the DNA. The sample has fewer than 200,000 clones; more than 70% are singletons.

This chain links TRBV7-3 with TRBJ2-1; 11 bases fit TRBD2. The clonotype comes from a woman aged 50 to 65 in a cohort exposed to, infected with or recovered from COVID-19 (not recorded which). Sequenced sample: PBMCs or T cells enriched from blood (not recorded which). The CDR3 loop is CASSSYLAGGSNEQFF. CDR3 DNA: TGTGCCAGCAGCTCGTATCTAGCGGGAGGTTCCAATGAGCAGTTCTTC.